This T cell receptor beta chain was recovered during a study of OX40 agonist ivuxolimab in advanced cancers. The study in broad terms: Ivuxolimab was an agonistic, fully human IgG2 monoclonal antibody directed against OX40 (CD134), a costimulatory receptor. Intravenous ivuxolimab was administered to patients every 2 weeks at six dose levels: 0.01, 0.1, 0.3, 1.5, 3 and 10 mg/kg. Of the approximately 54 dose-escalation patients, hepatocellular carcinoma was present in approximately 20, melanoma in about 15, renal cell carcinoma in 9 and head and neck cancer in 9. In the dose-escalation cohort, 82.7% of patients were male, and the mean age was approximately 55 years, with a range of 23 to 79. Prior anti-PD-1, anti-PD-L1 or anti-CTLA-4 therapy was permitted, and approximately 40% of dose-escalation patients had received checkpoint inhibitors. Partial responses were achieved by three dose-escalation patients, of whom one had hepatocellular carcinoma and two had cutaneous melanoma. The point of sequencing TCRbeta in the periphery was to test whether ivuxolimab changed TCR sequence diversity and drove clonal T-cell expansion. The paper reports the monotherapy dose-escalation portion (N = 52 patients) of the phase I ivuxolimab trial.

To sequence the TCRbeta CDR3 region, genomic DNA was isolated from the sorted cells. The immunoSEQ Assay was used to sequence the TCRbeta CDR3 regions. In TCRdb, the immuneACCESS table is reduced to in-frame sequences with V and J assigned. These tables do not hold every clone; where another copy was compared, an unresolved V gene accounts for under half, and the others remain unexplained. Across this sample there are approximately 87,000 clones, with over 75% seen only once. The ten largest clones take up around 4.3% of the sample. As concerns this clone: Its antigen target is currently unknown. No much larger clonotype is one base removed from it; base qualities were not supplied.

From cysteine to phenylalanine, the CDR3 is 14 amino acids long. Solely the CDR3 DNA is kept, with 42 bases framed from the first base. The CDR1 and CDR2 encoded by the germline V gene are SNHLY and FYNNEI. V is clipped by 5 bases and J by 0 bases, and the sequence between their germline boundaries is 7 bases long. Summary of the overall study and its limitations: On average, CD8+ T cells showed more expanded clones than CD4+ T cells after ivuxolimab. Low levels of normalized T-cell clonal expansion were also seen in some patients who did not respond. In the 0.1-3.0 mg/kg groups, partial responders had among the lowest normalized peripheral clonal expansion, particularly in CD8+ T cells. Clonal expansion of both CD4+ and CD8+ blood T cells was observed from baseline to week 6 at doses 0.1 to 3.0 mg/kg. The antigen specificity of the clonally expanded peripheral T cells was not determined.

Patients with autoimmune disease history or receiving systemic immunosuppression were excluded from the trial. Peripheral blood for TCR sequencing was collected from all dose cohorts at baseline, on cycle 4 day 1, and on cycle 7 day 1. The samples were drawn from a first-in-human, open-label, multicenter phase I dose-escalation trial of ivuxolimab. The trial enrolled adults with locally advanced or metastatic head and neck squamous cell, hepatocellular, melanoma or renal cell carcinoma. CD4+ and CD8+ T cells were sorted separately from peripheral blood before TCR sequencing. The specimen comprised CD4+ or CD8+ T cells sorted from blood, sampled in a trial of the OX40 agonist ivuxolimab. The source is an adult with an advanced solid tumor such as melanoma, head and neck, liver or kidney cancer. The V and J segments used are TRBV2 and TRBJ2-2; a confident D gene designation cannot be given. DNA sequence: TGTGCCAGCAGTTTGGAAGCGAACACCGGGGAGCTGTTTTTT. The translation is CASSLEANTGELFF.